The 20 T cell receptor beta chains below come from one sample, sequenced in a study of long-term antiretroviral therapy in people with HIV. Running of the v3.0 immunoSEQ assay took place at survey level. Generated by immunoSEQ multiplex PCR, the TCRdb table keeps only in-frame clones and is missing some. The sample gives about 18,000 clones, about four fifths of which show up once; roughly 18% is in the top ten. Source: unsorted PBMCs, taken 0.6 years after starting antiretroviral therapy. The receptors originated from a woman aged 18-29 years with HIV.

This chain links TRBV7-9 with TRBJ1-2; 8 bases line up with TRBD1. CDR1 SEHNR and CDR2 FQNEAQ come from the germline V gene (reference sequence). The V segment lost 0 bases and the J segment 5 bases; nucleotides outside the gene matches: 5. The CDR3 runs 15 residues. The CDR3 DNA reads TGTGCCAGCAGCTTAGCGGACAGGGAGCGTTATGGCTACACCTTC. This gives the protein CASSLADRERYGYTF. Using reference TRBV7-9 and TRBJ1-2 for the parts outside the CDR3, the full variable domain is DTGVSQNPRHKITKRGQNVTFRCDPISEHNRLYWYRQTLGQGPEFLTYFQNEAQLEKSRLLSDRFSAERPKGSFSTLEIQRTEQGDSAMYLCASSLADRERYGYTFGSGTRLTVV.

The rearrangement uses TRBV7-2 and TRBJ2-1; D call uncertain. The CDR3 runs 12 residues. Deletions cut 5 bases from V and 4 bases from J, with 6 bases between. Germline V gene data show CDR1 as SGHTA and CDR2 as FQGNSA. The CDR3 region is CASSPSYNEQFF. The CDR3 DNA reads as TGTGCCAGCAGCCCCTCTTACAATGAGCAGTTCTTC.

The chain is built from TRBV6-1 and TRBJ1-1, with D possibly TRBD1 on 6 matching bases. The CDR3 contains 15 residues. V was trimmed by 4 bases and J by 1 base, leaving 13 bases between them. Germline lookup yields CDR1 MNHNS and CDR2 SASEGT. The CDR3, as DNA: TGTGCCAGCAGTGGCCGACAGGTCCCGAACACTGAAGCTTTCTTT. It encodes CASSGRQVPNTEAFF.

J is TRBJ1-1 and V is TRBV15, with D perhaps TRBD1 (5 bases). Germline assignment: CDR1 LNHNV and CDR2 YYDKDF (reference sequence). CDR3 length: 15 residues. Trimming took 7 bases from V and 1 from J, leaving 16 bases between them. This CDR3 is CATTLQRGRNTEAFF. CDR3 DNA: TGTGCCACCACCTTACAGAGGGGTAGGAACACTGAAGCTTTCTTT.

The CDR3 here is CASSSTGMDEQYF. For the CDR3, the DNA is TGCGCCAGCAGTTCGACAGGGATGGACGAGCAGTACTTC. The chain recombines TRBV5-1 with TRBJ2-7, with 7 bases matching TRBD1. This CDR3 is built from 13 residues. With V trimmed by 5 bases and J by 5 bases, 7 bases remained unmatched. Germline-derived CDR1 and CDR2 are SGHRS and YFSETQ.

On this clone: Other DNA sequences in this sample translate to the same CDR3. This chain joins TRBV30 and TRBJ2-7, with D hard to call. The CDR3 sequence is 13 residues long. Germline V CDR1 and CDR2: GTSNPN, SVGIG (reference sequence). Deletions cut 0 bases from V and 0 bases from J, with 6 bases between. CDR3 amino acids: CAWSVSISYEQYF. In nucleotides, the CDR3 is TGTGCCTGGAGTGTGAGTATCTCCTACGAGCAGTACTTC.

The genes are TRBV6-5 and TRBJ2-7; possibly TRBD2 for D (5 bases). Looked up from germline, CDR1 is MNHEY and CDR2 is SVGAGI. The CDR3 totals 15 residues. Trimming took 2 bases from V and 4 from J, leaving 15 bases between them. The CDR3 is CASSYGPSPIYEQYF. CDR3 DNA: TGTGCCAGCAGTTACGGGCCTAGCCCTATTTACGAGCAGTACTTC.

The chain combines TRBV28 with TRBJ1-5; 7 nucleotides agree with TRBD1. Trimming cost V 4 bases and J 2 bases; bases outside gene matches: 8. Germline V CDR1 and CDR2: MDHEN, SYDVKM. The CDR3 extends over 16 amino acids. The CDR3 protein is CASSSWTGWGNQPQHF. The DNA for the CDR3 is TGTGCCAGCAGTTCATGGACAGGTTGGGGCAATCAGCCCCAGCATTTT.

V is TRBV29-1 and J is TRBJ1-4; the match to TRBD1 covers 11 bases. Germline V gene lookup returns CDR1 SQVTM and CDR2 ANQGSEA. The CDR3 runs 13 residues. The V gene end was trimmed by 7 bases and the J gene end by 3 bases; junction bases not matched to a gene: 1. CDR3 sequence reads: CSGTGGANEKLFF. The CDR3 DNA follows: TGCAGCGGGACAGGGGGCGCTAATGAAAAACTGTTTTTT.

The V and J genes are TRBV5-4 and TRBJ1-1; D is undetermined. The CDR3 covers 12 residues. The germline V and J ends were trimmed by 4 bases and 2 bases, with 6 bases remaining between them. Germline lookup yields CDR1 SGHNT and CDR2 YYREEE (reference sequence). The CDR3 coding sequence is TGTGCCAGCAGCCGAGACAACACTGAAGCTTTCTTT. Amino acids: CASSRDNTEAFF.

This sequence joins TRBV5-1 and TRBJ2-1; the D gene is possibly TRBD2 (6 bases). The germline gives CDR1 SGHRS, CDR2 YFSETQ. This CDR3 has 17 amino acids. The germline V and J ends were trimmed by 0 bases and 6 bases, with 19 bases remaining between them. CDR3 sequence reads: CASSLGPLAGNSNEQFF. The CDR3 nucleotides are TGCGCCAGCAGCTTGGGCCCTTTGGCGGGAAATAGCAATGAGCAGTTCTTC.

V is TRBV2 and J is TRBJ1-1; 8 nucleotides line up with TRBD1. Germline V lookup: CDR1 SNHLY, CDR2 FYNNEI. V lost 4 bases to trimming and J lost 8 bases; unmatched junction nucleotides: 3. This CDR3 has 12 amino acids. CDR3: CASSGQGAEAFF. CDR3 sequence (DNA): TGTGCCAGCAGTGGCCAGGGGGCGGAAGCTTTCTTT.

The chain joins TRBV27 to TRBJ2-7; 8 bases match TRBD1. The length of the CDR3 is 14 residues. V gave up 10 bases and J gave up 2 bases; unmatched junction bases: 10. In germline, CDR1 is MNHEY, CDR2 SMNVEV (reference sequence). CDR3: CATHSTGAPYEQYF. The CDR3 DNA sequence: TGTGCCACCCACTCGACAGGGGCCCCCTACGAGCAGTACTTC.

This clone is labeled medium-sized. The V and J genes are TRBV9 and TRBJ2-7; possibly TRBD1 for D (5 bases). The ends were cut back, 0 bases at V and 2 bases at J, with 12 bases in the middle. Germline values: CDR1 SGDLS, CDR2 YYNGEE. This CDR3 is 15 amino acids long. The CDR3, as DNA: TGTGCCAGCAGCGTAGGGGCAGGGCCCGCCTACGAGCAGTACTTC. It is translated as CASSVGAGPAYEQYF.

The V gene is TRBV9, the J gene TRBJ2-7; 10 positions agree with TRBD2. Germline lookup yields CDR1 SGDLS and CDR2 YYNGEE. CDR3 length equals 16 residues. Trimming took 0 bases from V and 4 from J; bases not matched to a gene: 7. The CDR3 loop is CASSVGLAGAPYEQYF. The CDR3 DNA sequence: TGTGCCAGCAGCGTAGGTCTAGCGGGGGCCCCGTACGAGCAGTACTTC.

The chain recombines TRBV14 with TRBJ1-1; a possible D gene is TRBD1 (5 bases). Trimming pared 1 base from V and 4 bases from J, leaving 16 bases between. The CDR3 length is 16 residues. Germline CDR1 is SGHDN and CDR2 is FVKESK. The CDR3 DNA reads TGTGCCAGCAGCCAAGCCTCTACCTGGGGGGGCACTGAAGCTTTCTTT. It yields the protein CASSQASTWGGTEAFF.

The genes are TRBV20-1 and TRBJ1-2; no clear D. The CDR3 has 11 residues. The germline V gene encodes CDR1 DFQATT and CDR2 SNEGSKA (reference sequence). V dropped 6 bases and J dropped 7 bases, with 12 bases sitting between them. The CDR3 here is CSARTPLGYTF. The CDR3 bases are TGCAGTGCCAGGACTCCTCTTGGCTACACCTTC.

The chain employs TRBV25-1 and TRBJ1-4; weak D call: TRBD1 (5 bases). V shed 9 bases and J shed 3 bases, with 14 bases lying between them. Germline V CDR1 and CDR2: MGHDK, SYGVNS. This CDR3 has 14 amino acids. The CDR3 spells CASTQGRANEKLFF. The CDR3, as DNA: TGTGCCAGTACCCAGGGCCGGGCTAATGAAAAACTGTTTTTT.

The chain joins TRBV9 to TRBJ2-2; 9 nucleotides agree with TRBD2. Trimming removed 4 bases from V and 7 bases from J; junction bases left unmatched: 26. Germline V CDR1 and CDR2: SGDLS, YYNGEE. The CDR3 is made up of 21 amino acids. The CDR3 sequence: CASSTSTKWAGGPEVSGELFF. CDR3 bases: TGTGCCAGCAGCACCTCCACTAAGTGGGCGGGAGGGCCGGAGGTGAGCGGGGAGCTGTTTTTT.

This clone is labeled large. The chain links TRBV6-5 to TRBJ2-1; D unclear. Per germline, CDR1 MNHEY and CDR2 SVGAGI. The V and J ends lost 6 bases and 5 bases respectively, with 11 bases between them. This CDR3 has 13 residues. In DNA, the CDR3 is TGTGCCAGCAGGTACGGCGCTCACAATGAGCAGTTCTTC. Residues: CASRYGAHNEQFF.